Listed below are T cell receptor beta chains from one sample, sequenced in a study of blood T cell repertoires in COVID-19. Clones were sequenced by immunoSEQ multiplex PCR, and TCRdb holds only the in-frame ones, with some missing. The sample lists roughly 180,000 clones; 60% to 85% were seen once. Sequencing used peripheral blood. These receptors originate from a woman aged 45 to 65 with active or convalescent COVID-19. Both conserved end residues are part of each CDR3. The order of the fields is V gene, D gene, clone size, J gene, CDR3 length, CDR3 protein, CDR3 DNA. The D gene is left open where the match is weak. The size field is filled for only some rows; it gives once, few, many or a size class.

TRBV7-2	NA	NA	TRBJ2-1	15	CASSLGFSGGDEQFF	TGTGCCAGCAGCTTAGGTTTCTCGGGTGGCGATGAGCAGTTCTTC
TRBV13	TRBD1	NA	TRBJ1-2	13	CASSPRTGVGYTF	TGTGCCAGCAGCCCCCGGACAGGGGTAGGCTACACCTTC
TRBV9	NA	NA	TRBJ2-1	14	CASSVGQGYNEQFF	TGTGCCAGCAGCGTAGGGCAGGGATACAATGAGCAGTTCTTC
TRBV5-6	TRBD1	NA	TRBJ2-7	14	CASSLPGQPYEQYF	TGTGCCAGCAGCTTACCGGGACAGCCCTACGAGCAGTACTTC
TRBV11-3	TRBD1	once	TRBJ1-1	15	CASSFGGQGNTEAFF	TGTGCCAGCAGTTTTGGGGGACAGGGGAACACTGAAGCTTTCTTT
TRBV27	TRBD1	few	TRBJ1-1	14	CASSYRPGGKEAFF	TGTGCCAGCAGTTACCGGCCAGGGGGGAAGGAAGCTTTCTTT
TRBV4-1	NA	NA	TRBJ1-2	15	CASSQEVGGHYGYTF	TGCGCCAGCAGCCAAGAAGTAGGCGGCCACTATGGCTACACCTTC
TRBV28	NA	NA	TRBJ1-2	12	CASSLRPGGYTF	TGTGCCAGCAGCCTCCGCCCGGGTGGCTACACCTTC
TRBV9	NA	NA	TRBJ1-1	14	CASSVDGGNTEAFF	TGTGCCAGCAGCGTAGATGGAGGGAACACTGAAGCTTTCTTT
TRBV28	NA	NA	TRBJ2-7	13	CASSLTQGHEQYF	TGTGCCAGCAGCTTAACACAGGGCCACGAGCAGTACTTC
TRBV30	NA	NA	TRBJ1-4	13	CAWSVQLGEKLFF	TGTGCCTGGAGTGTACAGTTAGGTGAAAAACTGTTTTTT
TRBV14	NA	few	TRBJ1-3	13	CASSHGGSNTIYF	TGTGCCAGCAGCCATGGGGGCTCTAACACCATATATTTT
TRBV18	TRBD1	NA	TRBJ2-7	15	CASSTGQGGAYEQYF	TGTGCCAGCTCAACGGGACAGGGGGGCGCCTACGAGCAGTACTTC
TRBV10-3	TRBD1	NA	TRBJ2-7	15	CAISDPQGSSYEQYF	TGTGCCATCAGTGACCCACAGGGGAGCTCCTACGAGCAGTACTTC
TRBV5-1	NA	NA	TRBJ1-6	17	CASSLVGGGVGNSPLHF	TGCGCCAGCAGCCTGGTTGGTGGGGGGGTTGGTAATTCACCCCTCCACTTT
TRBV7-7	NA	NA	TRBJ2-1	14	CASSFRLEGSEQFF	TGTGCCAGCAGCTTCAGACTCGAGGGTAGTGAGCAGTTCTTC
TRBV28	NA	NA	TRBJ2-3	11	CASKGVDTQYF	TGTGCCAGCAAGGGAGTCGATACGCAGTATTTT
TRBV6-5	TRBD1	NA	TRBJ1-2	15	CASSHIPAGGYGYTF	TGTGCCAGCAGCCATATCCCCGCAGGGGGTTATGGCTACACCTTC
TRBV2	NA	few	TRBJ2-7	12	CATKDGGYEQYF	TGTGCCACTAAAGACGGAGGCTACGAGCAGTACTTC
TRBV29-1	NA	once	TRBJ1-1	13	CSDLNAVNTEAFF	TGCAGCGATCTAAATGCGGTGAACACTGAAGCTTTCTTT
TRBV7-2	TRBD2	NA	TRBJ2-3	18	CASSLRAGGRSSGDTQYF	TGTGCCAGCAGCCTCCGAGCGGGGGGTCGATCCTCTGGAGATACGCAGTATTTT
TRBV5-1	TRBD2	NA	TRBJ2-1	13	CASSGAGFNEQFF	TGCGCCAGCAGCGGAGCGGGGTTTAATGAGCAGTTCTTC
TRBV7-8	NA	NA	TRBJ1-1	13	CASSSRGRTEAFF	TGTGCCAGCAGCTCCCGAGGGCGAACTGAAGCTTTCTTT
TRBV10-3	TRBD2	NA	TRBJ2-7	16	CAISGGLAGPSYEQYF	TGTGCCATCAGTGGGGGACTAGCGGGACCCTCCTACGAGCAGTACTTC
TRBV6-5	NA	NA	TRBJ1-1	13	CASWARVNTEAFF	TGTGCCTCCTGGGCCAGGGTGAACACTGAAGCTTTCTTT
TRBV5-1	TRBD1	many	TRBJ1-4	14	CASSHGTDNEKLFF	TGCGCCAGCAGCCACGGGACAGATAATGAAAAACTGTTTTTT
TRBV5-1	NA	NA	TRBJ2-7	15	CASSLIPGGSYEQYF	TGCGCCAGCAGCTTAATCCCCGGGGGCTCCTACGAGCAGTACTTC
TRBV11-2	TRBD2	NA	TRBJ2-7	15	CASSRNGDYTYEQYF	TGTGCCAGCAGCCGAAACGGGGACTATACATACGAGCAGTACTTC
TRBV6-6	NA	NA	TRBJ1-1	15	CASRYPLAQNTEAFF	TGTGCCAGCAGATACCCCCTAGCCCAGAACACTGAAGCTTTCTTT
TRBV5-8	NA	once	TRBJ1-6	15	CASSLQGSYNSPLHF	TGTGCCAGCAGCTTGCAGGGCTCCTATAATTCACCCCTCCACTTT
TRBV5-4	TRBD1	NA	TRBJ1-2	14	CASTILDRADGYTF	TGTGCCAGCACCATCTTGGACAGGGCCGATGGCTACACCTTC
TRBV29-1	TRBD1	NA	TRBJ1-2	12	CSGGSTGVGYTF	TGCAGCGGCGGATCCACAGGGGTTGGCTACACCTTC
TRBV7-9	TRBD1	few	TRBJ1-2	15	CASSLPGQGNYGYTF	TGTGCCAGCAGCTTACCTGGACAGGGAAACTATGGCTACACCTTC
TRBV30	NA	NA	TRBJ2-3	12	CAWSRVTDTQYF	TGTGCCTGGTCCAGGGTCACAGATACGCAGTATTTT
TRBV6-2/TRBV6-3	NA	NA	TRBJ1-4	15	CASSSPTRIREKLFF	TGTGCCAGCAGTTCCCCGACGCGGATACGGGAAAAACTGTTTTTT
TRBV7-2	NA	NA	TRBJ2-2	16	CASSLVPGLNTGELFF	TGTGCCAGCAGCCTCGTCCCGGGACTGAACACCGGGGAGCTGTTTTTT
TRBV5-1	NA	NA	TRBJ2-2	14	CASSLGLPPGELFF	TGCGCCAGCAGCTTGGGACTCCCCCCCGGGGAGCTGTTTTTT
TRBV7-2	NA	NA	TRBJ2-7	14	CASSVEAGRYEQYF	TGTGCCAGCAGCGTCGAAGCAGGCCGCTACGAGCAGTACTTC
TRBV5-1	TRBD1	NA	TRBJ1-4	14	CASSDGQGNEKLFF	TGCGCCAGCAGCGACGGACAGGGGAATGAAAAACTGTTTTTT
TRBV7-9	NA	NA	TRBJ1-5	16	CASIIKWGESNQPQHF	TGTGCCAGCATCATTAAGTGGGGGGAGAGCAATCAGCCCCAGCATTTT
TRBV6-2/TRBV6-3	NA	many	TRBJ2-5	13	CASSFLARETQYF	TGTGCCAGCAGTTTTCTAGCGAGGGAGACCCAGTACTTC
TRBV27	NA	NA	TRBJ1-1	15	CASSLGDGGNTEAFF	TGTGCCAGCAGTTTAGGTGACGGAGGGAACACTGAAGCTTTCTTT
TRBV4-3	NA	NA	TRBJ2-5	15	CASSQDPGLLETQYF	TGCGCCAGCAGCCAAGATCCAGGGCTCCTAGAGACCCAGTACTTC
TRBV28	TRBD2	NA	TRBJ2-1	17	CASTSFAGASGMHEQFF	TGTGCCAGCACCTCTTTTGCCGGGGCTAGCGGGATGCACGAGCAGTTCTTC
TRBV3-1/TRBV3-2	NA	NA	TRBJ1-5	15	CASSQDWTVGQPQHF	TGTGCCAGCAGCCAAGATTGGACAGTGGGGCAGCCCCAGCATTTT
TRBV7-2	TRBD2	NA	TRBJ2-1	16	CASSLGGLEEGSEQFF	TGTGCCAGCAGCTTAGGCGGACTAGAAGAAGGGTCTGAGCAGTTCTTC
TRBV30	NA	NA	TRBJ1-3	14	CAWSKGGTGNTIYF	TGTGCCTGGAGTAAAGGCGGAACTGGAAACACCATATATTTT
TRBV7-2	NA	NA	TRBJ1-1	14	CASSFLTGGAEAFF	TGTGCCAGCAGCTTTTTAACAGGAGGGGCTGAAGCTTTCTTT
TRBV7-9	NA	NA	TRBJ2-5	15	CASSLVGGLQETQYF	TGTGCCAGCAGCTTAGTAGGCGGACTCCAAGAGACCCAGTACTTC
TRBV14	NA	NA	TRBJ2-3	16	CASSQAPWGVTDTQYF	TGTGCCAGCAGCCAGGCTCCTTGGGGGGTCACAGATACGCAGTATTTT
TRBV9	TRBD2	few	TRBJ2-2	16	CASSAPGTSGGRELFF	TGTGCCAGCAGCGCCCCCGGGACGTCGGGGGGACGGGAGCTGTTTTTT
TRBV7-2	NA	few	TRBJ1-2	13	CASSDPTGFGYTF	TGTGCCAGCAGCGACCCGACAGGATTCGGCTACACCTTC
TRBV14	NA	NA	TRBJ2-7	14	CASSQDKGLLKQYF	TGTGCCAGCAGCCAAGATAAGGGGCTCCTCAAGCAGTACTTC
TRBV28	NA	NA	TRBJ1-1	14	CASTLEVRNTEAFF	TGTGCCAGCACCCTCGAGGTTAGGAACACTGAAGCTTTCTTT
TRBV3-1/TRBV3-2	TRBD2	NA	TRBJ2-4	19	CASSQDASGGILAKNIQYF	TGTGCCAGCAGCCAAGACGCCAGCGGGGGGATTCTAGCCAAAAACATTCAGTACTTC